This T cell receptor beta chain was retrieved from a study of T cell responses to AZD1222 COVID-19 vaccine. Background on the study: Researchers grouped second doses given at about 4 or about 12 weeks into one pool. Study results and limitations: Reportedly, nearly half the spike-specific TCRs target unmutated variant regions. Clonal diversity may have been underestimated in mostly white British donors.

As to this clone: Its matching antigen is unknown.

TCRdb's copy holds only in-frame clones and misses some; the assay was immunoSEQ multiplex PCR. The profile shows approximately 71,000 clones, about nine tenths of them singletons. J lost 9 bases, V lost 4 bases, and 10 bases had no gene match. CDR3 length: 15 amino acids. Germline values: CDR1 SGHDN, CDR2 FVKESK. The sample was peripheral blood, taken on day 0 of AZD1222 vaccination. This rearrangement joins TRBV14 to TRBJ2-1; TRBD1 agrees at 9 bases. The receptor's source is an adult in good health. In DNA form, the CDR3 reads TGTGCCAGCAGCCCGGGACAGGGACTCGCCATTGAGCAGTTCTTC. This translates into CASSPGQGLAIEQFF. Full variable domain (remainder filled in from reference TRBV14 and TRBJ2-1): EAGVTQFPSHSVIEKGQTVTLRCDPISGHDNLYWYRRVMGKEIKFLLHFVKESKQDESGMPNNRFLAERTGGTYSTLKVQPAELEDSGVYFCASSPGQGLAIEQFFGPGTRLTVL.